Below, 23 T cell receptor beta chains from the same sample are listed, as sequenced in a study of blood T cell repertoires in COVID-19. Clones were sequenced by immunoSEQ multiplex PCR, and TCRdb holds only the in-frame ones, with some missing. The profile covers fewer than 500,000 clones, with 85% to 90% appearing a single time and 1.1% taken by the ten largest. The sequenced material came from PBMCs or T cells enriched from blood (not recorded which). The receptors stem from a man aged 30-40 years who had recovered from COVID-19.

This chain uses TRBV19 with TRBJ2-3, with D maybe TRBD1 (6 bases). Germline V gene sequence: CDR1 LNHDA, CDR2 SQIVND (reference sequence). This CDR3 has 16 residues. V lost 5 bases to trimming and J lost 5 bases, with 20 bases between them. The CDR3 nucleotides read TGTGCCAGTAGTCCCAGGGGTAGCACTCCTATAGATACGCAGTATTTT. Its translation is CASSPRGSTPIDTQYF.

CDR3 protein: CASSKGVGETQYF. The CDR3 DNA reads as TGTGCCAGCAGCAAGGGGGTCGGAGAGACCCAGTACTTC. The rearrangement uses TRBV11-3 and TRBJ2-5; D possibly corresponds to TRBD1 (6 bases). V lost 5 bases, J lost 4 bases, and 11 bases lay in between. The length of the CDR3 is 13 residues. From germline, CDR1 is SGHNT and CDR2 YENEEA. The full variable domain, in which reference TRBV11-3 and TRBJ2-5 provide the parts outside the CDR3, is EAGVVQSPRYKIIEKKQPVAFWCNPISGHNTLYWYLQNLGQGPELLIRYENEEAVDDSQLPKDRFSAERLKGVDSTLKIQPAELGDSAVYLCASSKGVGETQYFGPGTRLLVL.

In the case of this clone: Different DNA sequences within this sample yield the same CDR3. V is TRBV29-1 and J is TRBJ2-1; D not resolved. Between the trimmed V and J ends, which lost 4 bases and 4 bases, there was a span of 5 bases. The CDR3 has 11 residues. The germline V gene has CDR1 SQVTM and CDR2 ANQGSEA. CDR3 sequence: CSVGPYNEQFF. CDR3 bases: TGCAGCGTTGGGCCATACAATGAGCAGTTCTTC.

V is TRBV29-1 and J is TRBJ2-7; 12 bases fit TRBD2. The J segment lost 10 bases and the V segment lost 4 bases, leaving 14 bases of the junction unmatched. The CDR3 sequence is 15 residues long. The germline CDR1 and CDR2 sequences are SQVTM and ANQGSEA. As DNA, the CDR3 is TGCAGCGTTGGGGGGCTAGCGGGAGGGCCCACTACTCAGTACTTC. This encodes CSVGGLAGGPTTQYF.

V usage is TRBV7-3 and J usage is TRBJ2-2; 11 positions agree with TRBD2. Unmatched junction bases numbered 0, after V lost 1 base and J lost 5 bases. CDR3 length equals 15 residues. Germline values: CDR1 SGHTA, CDR2 FQGTGA. CDR3 amino acids: CASSLIAGGTGELFF. The CDR3 nucleotides are TGTGCCAGCAGCTTAATAGCGGGAGGGACCGGGGAGCTGTTTTTT. Full variable domain (outside the CDR3, taken from reference TRBV7-3 and TRBJ2-2): GAGVSQTPSNKVTEKGKYVELRCDPISGHTALYWYRQSLGQGPEFLIYFQGTGAADDSGLPNDRFFAVRPEGSVSTLKIQRTERGDSAVYLCASSLIAGGTGELFFGEGSRLTVL.

The chain recombines TRBV28 with TRBJ2-5; the match to TRBD1 covers 8 bases. The germline CDR1 and CDR2 sequences are MDHEN and SYDVKM. The length of the CDR3 is 14 residues. The ends lost 3 bases at V and 4 bases at J; junction bases unmatched: 4. The CDR3 reads CASSFWTGRETQYF. CDR3 bases: TGTGCCAGCAGTTTCTGGACAGGGCGAGAGACCCAGTACTTC.

This clone appeared a single time. This chain connects TRBV9 to TRBJ2-3, with 14 nucleotides matching TRBD2. The CDR3 length is 19 residues. Germline values: CDR1 SGDLS, CDR2 YYNGEE. V dropped 2 bases and J dropped 1; count of bases not matched to a gene: 9. The DNA of the CDR3 is TGTGCCAGCAGCGTCCAGACTAGCGGGAGGGCCTGGGGCACAGATACGCAGTATTTT. Translated, it gives CASSVQTSGRAWGTDTQYF.

This chain connects TRBV5-1 to TRBJ1-5, with D tentatively TRBD1 (6 bases). Germline CDR1 is SGHRS and CDR2 is YFSETQ. The CDR3 has 15 residues. Trimming left V 2 bases short and J 1 base short, with 10 bases between. DNA of the CDR3: TGCGCCAGCAGCTTTTCAGGGGAAAGCAATCAGCCCCAGCATTTT. Translating it yields CASSFSGESNQPQHF.

The V and J genes are TRBV10-1 and TRBJ1-2; 8 positions match TRBD1. In germline, CDR1 is WNHNN, CDR2 SYGVQD (reference sequence). V was pared by 1 base and J by 6 bases, with 4 bases of the junction left unmatched. The CDR3 extends over 14 amino acids. CDR3 sequence reads: CASSEFQGAHGYTF. CDR3 nucleotide sequence: TGCGCCAGCAGTGAGTTCCAGGGGGCGCATGGCTACACCTTC.

The chain employs TRBV19 and TRBJ1-1, with D perhaps matching TRBD1 (6 bases). The V gene lost 1 base and the J gene lost 5 bases, with 11 bases spanning the gap. This CDR3 is 14 amino acids long. Germline lookup yields CDR1 LNHDA and CDR2 SQIVND (reference sequence). CDR3 loop: CASSIGGRGTEAFF. The CDR3 nucleotides are TGTGCCAGTAGTATAGGGGGAAGGGGGACTGAAGCTTTCTTT. Looking up the rest from reference TRBV19 and TRBJ1-1 gives the full variable domain: DGGITQSPKYLFRKEGQNVTLSCEQNLNHDAMYWYRQDPGQGLRLIYYSQIVNDFQKGDIAEGYSVSREKKESFPLTVTSAQKNPTAFYLCASSIGGRGTEAFFGQGTRLTVV.

This chain connects TRBV6-5 to TRBJ1-2; TRBD1 might be the D (5 bases). Germline CDR1 MNHEY, CDR2 SVGAGI. The CDR3 has 15 residues. V dropped 0 bases and J dropped 3 bases, with 11 bases sitting between them. The chain's CDR3 is CASSYSSSGDYGYTF. The CDR3 DNA follows: TGTGCCAGCAGTTACTCGAGTTCGGGGGACTATGGCTACACCTTC.

This clone was observed a handful of times. The chain couples TRBV6-5 to TRBJ2-5, with a possible D match to TRBD1 (5 bases). The CDR3 consists of 11 residues. Trimming removed 7 bases at V and 5 bases at J, with 8 bases between. Germline V gives CDR1 MNHEY, CDR2 SVGAGI. CDR3 nucleotides: TGTGCCAGCACAGGGCGGGAGACCCAGTACTTC. It codes for CASTGRETQYF.

The chain is built from TRBV6-5 and TRBJ2-7; D is uncertain. The CDR3 extends over 12 amino acids. V was cut by 6 bases and J by 6 bases, with 12 bases left in between. Germline V gene sequence: CDR1 MNHEY, CDR2 SVGAGI. The CDR3 nucleotides read TGTGCCAGCAGGATCTACGCCTCCGAGCAGTACTTC. Residues: CASRIYASEQYF.

The CDR3 DNA reads as TGTGCCAGCAGCTCCAGGGGGCGCGGAGGTGAAAAACTGTTTTTT. Its translation is CASSSRGRGGEKLFF. The V and J genes are TRBV7-9 and TRBJ1-4; 8 nucleotides match TRBD1. V dropped 4 bases and J dropped 7; count of bases not matched to a gene: 8. CDR1 and CDR2 from the germline V gene are SEHNR and FQNEAQ (reference sequence). The CDR3 covers 15 residues.

V usage is TRBV3-1 (or the pseudogene TRBV3-2) and J usage is TRBJ1-3; weak D call: TRBD1 (6 bases). V was pared by 9 bases and J by 0 bases, with 15 bases between. Looked up from germline, CDR1 is LGHDT and CDR2 is YNNKEL (reference sequence). This CDR3 contains 15 residues. DNA of the CDR3: TGTGCCAGTTCAGTAGGACAGTTCTCTGGAAACACCATATATTTT. Its translation: CASSVGQFSGNTIYF.

The V call is TRBV28, the J call TRBJ1-6; 7 bases fit TRBD1. This CDR3 contains 16 residues. Per the germline V gene, CDR1 is MDHEN and CDR2 is SYDVKM. V lost 3 bases to trimming and J lost 10 bases; unmatched junction nucleotides: 12. CDR3 protein: CASSFLEGARSSPLHF. In DNA form, the CDR3 reads TGTGCCAGCAGTTTCCTGGAGGGGGCGCGAAGCTCACCCCTCCACTTT. The full variable domain, its missing parts supplied by reference TRBV28 and TRBJ1-6, is DVKVTQSSRYLVKRTGEKVFLECVQDMDHENMFWYRQDPGLGLRLIYFSYDVKMKEKGDIPEGYSVSREKKERFSLILESASTNQTSMYLCASSFLEGARSSPLHFGNGTRLTVT.

The rearrangement links TRBV28 to TRBJ2-1, with D possibly being TRBD2 (6 bases). The V end lost 8 bases, the J end lost 0 bases, and 14 bases lay between the germline ends. Germline V CDR1 and CDR2: MDHEN, SYDVKM. CDR3 length: 15 amino acids. This CDR3 reads CASVPLEGSYNEQFF. In nucleotides, the CDR3 is TGTGCCAGCGTTCCCCTGGAGGGCTCCTACAATGAGCAGTTCTTC.

This chain links TRBV4-1 with TRBJ1-2; 8 bases line up with TRBD1. Germline V gene data show CDR1 as MGHRA and CDR2 as YSYEKL. This CDR3 comprises 17 residues. The V and J ends lost 0 bases and 4 bases, in that order; junction bases with no gene match: 10. This CDR3 is CASSQDGGQVGSYGYTF. The CDR3 DNA is TGCGCCAGCAGCCAAGATGGGGGACAGGTGGGGTCCTATGGCTACACCTTC.

This chain joins TRBV7-7 and TRBJ2-5, with 13 bases aligning to TRBD2. The CDR3 is made up of 15 amino acids. The V gene end was trimmed by 4 bases and the J gene end by 2 bases; junction bases not matched to a gene: 1. Germline V gene data show CDR1 as SSHAT and CDR2 as FNYEAQ (reference sequence). CDR3: CASSSLAGGQETQYF. CDR3 coding DNA: TGTGCCAGCAGCTCACTAGCGGGAGGGCAAGAGACCCAGTACTTC.

J is TRBJ1-4 and V is TRBV27; 7 positions match TRBD1. The CDR3 is made up of 16 amino acids. CDR1 and CDR2 (germline): MNHEY, SMNVEV (reference sequence). V was clipped by 5 bases and J by 8 bases; unmatched bases: 14. CDR3 DNA sequence: TGTGCCAGCAGTGGCCGACGGACAGGACGCTCCGAAAAACTGTTTTTT. Protein: CASSGRRTGRSEKLFF. Filled out from reference TRBV27 and TRBJ1-4, the complete variable domain reads EAQVTQNPRYLITVTGKKLTVTCSQNMNHEYMSWYRQDPGLGLRQIYYSMNVEVTDKGDVPEGYKVSRKEKRNFPLILESPSPNQTSLYFCASSGRRTGRSEKLFFGSGTQLSVL.

The chain recombines TRBV11-3 with TRBJ2-7, with D perhaps TRBD2 (6 bases). Looked up from germline, CDR1 is SGHNT and CDR2 is YENEEA. V was trimmed by 5 bases and J by 0 bases, leaving 14 bases between them. The CDR3 loop spans 15 amino acids. The CDR3, as DNA: TGTGCCAGCAGCCGGGGCGGGACCGGCTCCTACGAGCAGTACTTC. The encoded protein is CASSRGGTGSYEQYF. The variable domain in full, with the rest retrieved from reference TRBV11-3 and TRBJ2-7, is EAGVVQSPRYKIIEKKQPVAFWCNPISGHNTLYWYLQNLGQGPELLIRYENEEAVDDSQLPKDRFSAERLKGVDSTLKIQPAELGDSAVYLCASSRGGTGSYEQYFGPGTRLTVT.

The genes are TRBV10-3 and TRBJ1-2, with a possible D match to TRBD1 (5 bases). Trimming pared 2 bases from V and 1 base from J, leaving 11 bases between. Per the germline V gene, CDR1 is ENHRY and CDR2 is SYGVKD. The CDR3 spans 15 residues. The CDR3 DNA follows: TGTGCCATCAGTGAGGGCAGGGCCTATAACTATGGCTACACCTTC. It codes for CAISEGRAYNYGYTF.

The genes are TRBV28 and TRBJ2-7, with 11 bases aligning to TRBD2. Germline V lookup: CDR1 MDHEN, CDR2 SYDVKM. Unmatched junction bases numbered 5, after V lost 4 bases and J lost 3 bases. This CDR3 has 15 residues. CDR3 bases: TGTGCCAGCAGTTCCACCGGGACTAGCGGCTACGAGCAGTACTTC. The encoded protein is CASSSTGTSGYEQYF.